This TCR beta chain is from a study of Ad26.COV2.S vaccination and SARS-CoV-2 variants. The CDR3 has 15 residues. The germline V gene encodes CDR1 SGHVS and CDR2 FNYEAQ. V dropped 6 bases and J dropped 3 bases, with 15 bases sitting between them. Sequencing was performed with immunoSEQ multiplex PCR; in TCRdb, only in-frame clones are kept and a portion is missing. The sample records 330,000 or so clones, approximately 87% being singletons. Treatment here: around 19 received Ad26.COV2.S at low or high dose, single or two shots; 5 received placebo; per-sample allocation not given. The samples were gathered on day 63 after the first injection of vaccine or placebo. Within Boston, the person who donated was an adult of 18-55 years. Ad26.COV2.S expressed prefusion-stabilized spike from the original Wuhan strain.

The chain is built from TRBV7-6 and TRBJ2-4; D may be TRBD2 (6 bases). Sample: peripheral blood, taken in a trial of Ad26.COV2.S vaccine versus placebo. The TCR comes from a person between 18 and 65 years old who received the Ad26.COV2.S COVID-19 vaccine or a placebo. CDR3 amino acids: CASSSMPGLKNIQYF. The CDR3 bases are TGTGCCAGCAGTTCAATGCCGGGACTCAAAAACATTCAGTACTTC. Full variable domain (outside the CDR3, taken from reference TRBV7-6 and TRBJ2-4): GAGVSQSPRYKVTKRGQDVALRCDPISGHVSLYWYRQALGQGPEFLTYFNYEAQQDKSGLPNDRFSAERPEGSISTLTIQRTEQRDSAMYRCASSSMPGLKNIQYFGAGTRLSVL.